This T cell receptor beta chain originates from a study of blood T cell repertoires in COVID-19. Study context: Whether acute or convalescent, the COVID-19 samples came from the United States, Italy and Spain. PBMCs, B-cell-depleted T cells, or T cells provided the cDNA or gDNA that made up the material.

V lost 6 bases, J lost 2 bases, and 7 bases stayed unmatched. The CDR3 covers 16 residues. The V gene's germline CDR1 is MNHNY and CDR2 SVGAGI (reference sequence). Methods used by the authors: Nucleated cell number was recorded as an estimate derived from reference gene primer amplification. The protocol was immunoSEQ multiplex PCR, while the TCRdb copy is restricted to in-frame clones and leaves out a portion. D and trimming come from the DNA, and the V and J calls and clone size come from that table. Of some 66,000 clones listed, approximately 91% are singletons. V is TRBV6-6 and J is TRBJ2-7; 13 positions match TRBD2. This sequence originates from a human donor in a cohort sampled during active COVID-19. Sequencing was carried out using peripheral blood. CDR3: CASSGTSGALAYEQYF. Written as DNA, the CDR3 is TGTGCCAGCAGCGGGACTAGCGGGGCACTAGCCTACGAGCAGTACTTC.